The 23 T cell receptor beta chains given below trace back to one sample, sequenced in a study of PD-L1 blockade in urothelial cancer. Libraries were prepared by immunoSEQ multiplex PCR; TCRdb keeps only in-frame clonotypes and omits some of them. The sample yields roughly 32,000 clones, about nine tenths seen once. Time point meaning: peripheral blood 6 weeks after treatment start. Here the sequenced sample was PBMCs, taken around atezolizumab (anti-PD-L1) treatment. These receptors were taken from a man at least 80 years old with urothelial cancer.

This clone was seen only a few times. The CDR3 region is CASRPRGGGNTEAFF. The CDR3 DNA reads as TGTGCCAGCAGACCCAGGGGTGGGGGGAACACTGAAGCTTTCTTT. The rearrangement joins TRBV6-5 to TRBJ1-1, with D perhaps matching TRBD1 (6 bases). V lost 6 bases and J lost 1, with 15 bases in between. Germline CDR1 and CDR2: MNHEY and SVGAGI. The CDR3 contains 15 residues.

The chain has TRBV10-2 and TRBJ2-3; tentatively, D is TRBD2 (6 bases). V was cut by 0 bases and J by 2 bases, with 12 bases left in between. This CDR3 has 16 residues. Per the germline V gene, CDR1 is WSHSY and CDR2 is SAAADI. CDR3 sequence reads: CASSESWTGATDTQYF. DNA of the CDR3: TGCGCCAGCAGTGAGTCGTGGACGGGAGCCACAGATACGCAGTATTTT.

The chain joins TRBV30 to TRBJ2-3; TRBD1 might be the D (5 bases). Deletions cut 8 bases from V and 1 base from J, with 13 bases between. This CDR3 is 13 amino acids long. Germline V CDR1 and CDR2: GTSNPN, SVGIG (reference sequence). CDR3 DNA sequence: TGTGCCAGAGCACAGGCCGGCACAGATACGCAGTATTTT. Translation: CARAQAGTDTQYF.

The CDR3: CASSPPGTGYNEQFF. The DNA for the CDR3 is TGTGCCAGCAGCCCGCCCGGGACTGGCTACAATGAGCAGTTCTTC. This chain links TRBV11-2 with TRBJ2-1; maybe TRBD2 (6 bases). The CDR3 length is 15 residues. Germline V gene sequence: CDR1 SGHAT, CDR2 FQNNGV. V was cut by 5 bases and J by 3 bases, with 14 bases left in between.

V and J are TRBV11-2 and TRBJ2-7, with 7 bases aligning to TRBD1. Germline CDR1 and CDR2: SGHAT and FQNNGV. This CDR3 comprises 14 residues. V gave up 1 base and J gave up 2 bases; unmatched junction bases: 2. The CDR3 nucleotides are TGTGCCAGCAGCTTAGTGCAGGGGGCCTACGAGCAGTACTTC. As protein: CASSLVQGAYEQYF.

This sequence joins TRBV29-1 and TRBJ2-5; 13 nucleotides match TRBD2. With 3 bases clipped from V and 5 bases from J, the junction kept 18 bases outside the gene matches. This CDR3 comprises 19 residues. Germline assignment: CDR1 SQVTM and CDR2 ANQGSEA. The CDR3, as DNA: TGCAGCGTTGACCCGTGGGGAGGACTAGCGGGGGCGGGGGGGGAGACCCAGTACTTC. Residues: CSVDPWGGLAGAGGETQYF.

The genes are TRBV7-2 and TRBJ2-3; 10 bases agree with TRBD1. J lost 1 base, V lost 5 bases, and 6 bases had no gene match. The CDR3 runs 16 residues. The V gene's germline CDR1 is SGHTA and CDR2 FQGNSA. In DNA, the CDR3 is TGTGCCAGCAGCCGTAGAGGGACAGGGGGCACAGATACGCAGTATTTT. It encodes CASSRRGTGGTDTQYF.

The rearrangement uses TRBV4-1 and TRBJ2-3, with TRBD2 matching 7 bases. Trimming took 3 bases from V and 2 from J; bases not matched to a gene: 5. Looked up from germline, CDR1 is MGHRA and CDR2 is YSYEKL. This CDR3 is 15 amino acids long. The CDR3 here is CASSHSGHATDTQYF. CDR3 sequence (DNA): TGCGCCAGCAGCCATAGCGGGCACGCCACAGATACGCAGTATTTT.

This clone was counted a single time. J is TRBJ2-2 and V is TRBV4-1, with D possibly being TRBD2 (5 bases). Germline CDR1 and CDR2: MGHRA and YSYEKL. This CDR3 region has 16 residues. V shed 2 bases and J shed 4 bases, with 14 bases lying between them. This chain's CDR3 is CASSQFPGLGTGELFF. In DNA, the CDR3 is TGCGCCAGCAGCCAATTCCCAGGACTCGGCACCGGGGAGCTGTTTTTT.

This rearrangement joins TRBV9 to TRBJ2-1, with TRBD2 matching 9 bases. After removal of 0 bases from V and 6 bases from J, the junction contained 7 bases not matched to a gene. Germline V CDR1 and CDR2: SGDLS, YYNGEE. There are 16 residues in the CDR3. The CDR3 bases are TGTGCCAGCAGCGTAGGAGGGTTAGCGGGAGTCAATGAGCAGTTCTTC. This translates into CASSVGGLAGVNEQFF.

The chain has TRBV2 and TRBJ2-6, with a possible D match to TRBD1 (5 bases). CDR1 SNHLY and CDR2 FYNNEI come from the germline V gene. The CDR3 extends over 15 amino acids. V was cut by 5 bases and J by 2 bases, with 10 bases left in between. The CDR3 reads CASSLGAAGANVLTF. In nucleotides, the CDR3 is TGTGCCAGCAGTTTAGGGGCAGCTGGGGCCAACGTCCTGACTTTC. The variable domain in full, completed from reference TRBV2 and TRBJ2-6, reads EPEVTQTPSHQVTQMGQEVILRCVPISNHLYFYWYRQILGQKVEFLVSFYNNEISEKSEIFDDQFSVERPDGSNFTLKIRSTKLEDSAMYFCASSLGAAGANVLTFGAGSRLTVL.

This clone appeared a single time. The genes are TRBV14 and TRBJ2-5, with 7 bases matching TRBD1. The CDR3 spans 14 residues. After removal of 6 bases from V and 4 bases from J, the junction contained 8 bases not matched to a gene. From germline, CDR1 is SGHDN and CDR2 FVKESK. CDR3 sequence (DNA): TGTGCCAGCAGACTACAGGGGAGTGGAGAGACCCAGTACTTC. This sequence encodes CASRLQGSGETQYF.

This chain joins TRBV18 and TRBJ1-5, with a possible D match to TRBD1 (6 bases). Per the germline V gene, CDR1 is KGHSH and CDR2 is LQKENI. V was shortened by 6 bases and J by 4 bases, with 13 bases between the two germline ends. This CDR3 has 14 amino acids. In DNA form, the CDR3 reads TGTGCCAGCTCGCCTGGACAGTCGAATCAGCCCCAGCATTTT. Encoded protein: CASSPGQSNQPQHF.

The chain joins TRBV4-2 to TRBJ2-1; a weak D match, TRBD2 (5 bases). CDR1 is LGHNA and CDR2 is YNFKEQ in the germline V gene. V was trimmed by 4 bases and J by 7 bases, leaving 14 bases between them. The CDR3 length is 14 residues. The CDR3 bases are TGTGCCAGCAGCCCACGACCTAGCACGAATGAGCAGTTCTTC. As protein: CASSPRPSTNEQFF.

This chain connects TRBV6-1 to TRBJ2-7; weak D call: TRBD2 (5 bases). The germline V gene has CDR1 MNHNS and CDR2 SASEGT. V lost 4 bases and J 6 bases, leaving 10 bases between the germline ends. The CDR3 sequence is 12 residues long. CDR3 amino acids: CASSGRSGEQYF. DNA for the CDR3: TGTGCCAGCAGTGGCCGGAGCGGCGAGCAGTACTTC.

V gene TRBV7-9 combines with J gene TRBJ1-5; the D is unclear. V was shortened by 5 bases and J by 3 bases, with 14 bases between the two germline ends. CDR3 size: 15 residues. Germline CDR1 is SEHNR and CDR2 is FQNEAQ (reference sequence). The CDR3 protein is CASSAPGNPNQPQHF. Written as DNA, the CDR3 is TGTGCCAGCAGCGCCCCAGGTAACCCCAATCAGCCCCAGCATTTT.

In nucleotides, the CDR3 is TGTGCCAGCAGCCACGCTCGGGACAGGTCCCCTGGGGCCAACGTCCTGACTTTC. It codes for CASSHARDRSPGANVLTF. The chain combines TRBV11-2 with TRBJ2-6, with TRBD1 identical over 8 bases. The junction had 11 bases not matched to a gene; V was cut back by 5 bases and J by 2 bases. The CDR3 consists of 18 residues. CDR1 and CDR2 (germline): SGHAT, FQNNGV.

As concerns this clone: At the DNA level, this CDR3 is encoded by other sequences in the same sample as well. This chain's CDR3 is CASSLASGNTGELFF. CDR3 nucleotides: TGTGCCAGCAGCTTAGCAAGCGGGAACACCGGGGAGCTGTTTTTT. The chain couples TRBV7-9 to TRBJ2-2; D perhaps matches TRBD2 (5 bases). The CDR3 has 15 residues. Per the germline V gene, CDR1 is SEHNR and CDR2 is FQNEAQ (reference sequence). V lost 0 bases and J 1 base, leaving 6 bases between the germline ends.

This clone was counted once. This rearrangement joins TRBV19 to TRBJ2-7, with D possibly matching TRBD2 (7 bases). Looked up from germline, CDR1 is LNHDA and CDR2 is SQIVND (reference sequence). This CDR3 comprises 14 residues. Trimming cost V 7 bases and J 6 bases, with 19 bases left between them. CDR3 sequence (DNA): TGTGCCAGTAATCGAGGGGGGCGGGAGCTCGAGCAGTACTTC. Protein: CASNRGGRELEQYF.

This clone was seen just once. This chain uses TRBV6-1 with TRBJ2-4; D call uncertain. This CDR3 is built from 16 residues. Germline V CDR1 and CDR2: MNHNS, SASEGT. V shed 0 bases and J shed 0 bases, with 9 bases lying between them. This CDR3 is CASSEALKLAKNIQYF. The CDR3 nucleotides are TGTGCCAGCAGTGAAGCGCTGAAGCTAGCCAAAAACATTCAGTACTTC.

The V call is TRBV18, the J call TRBJ1-2, with 7 nucleotides matching TRBD1. V was clipped by 4 bases and J by 4 bases; unmatched bases: 12. The CDR3 loop spans 16 amino acids. CDR1 and CDR2 from the germline V gene are KGHSH and LQKENI. Written as DNA, the CDR3 is TGTGCCAGCTCACAAGGTCGGGACAGACACGGCTATGGCTACACCTTC. Amino acids: CASSQGRDRHGYGYTF.

The J gene is TRBJ2-7, the V gene TRBV18; D unclear. Germline assignment: CDR1 KGHSH and CDR2 LQKENI. V was shortened by 4 bases and J by 2 bases, with 9 bases between the two germline ends. This CDR3 spans 13 amino acids. The CDR3 here is CASSQAAAYEQYF. Written as DNA, the CDR3 is TGTGCCAGCTCACAGGCCGCGGCCTACGAGCAGTACTTC.

The CDR3 region is CASSQDISTGLATPYEQYF. CDR3 coding DNA: TGTGCCAGCAGCCAAGATATTAGTACAGGACTAGCGACCCCCTACGAGCAGTACTTC. The chain has TRBV4-2 and TRBJ2-7; 9 nucleotides agree with TRBD2. Germline trimming cut 0 bases from V and 2 bases from J; bases unmatched to any gene: 14. Germline CDR1 reads LGHNA; CDR2 reads YNFKEQ. The CDR3 is 19 residues long.